A single sample gave rise to the 11 T cell receptor beta chains below, sequenced in a study of blood T cell repertoires in COVID-19. Sequencing was performed with immunoSEQ multiplex PCR; in TCRdb, only in-frame clones are kept and a portion is missing. The table lists around 160,000 clones, around four fifths of them singletons. Sequenced: peripheral blood. The origin of the receptors is a human donor in a cohort sampled during active COVID-19.

The chain is built from TRBV7-9 and TRBJ1-4; D is perhaps TRBD1 (6 bases). This CDR3 contains 14 residues. The V gene lost 3 bases and the J gene lost 6 bases, with 11 bases spanning the gap. Germline V gene data show CDR1 as SEHNR and CDR2 as FQNEAQ (reference sequence). The CDR3 loop is CASSFRGNDEKLFF. The DNA of the CDR3 is TGTGCCAGCAGCTTTAGGGGGAATGATGAAAAACTGTTTTTT.

This chain joins TRBV5-1 and TRBJ2-3; perhaps TRBD1 as D (7 bases). V gave up 4 bases and J gave up 1 base, with 13 bases separating them. This CDR3 has 15 amino acids. Germline CDR1 is SGHRS and CDR2 is YFSETQ. The CDR3 region is CASSGGTAGTDTQYF. The CDR3 DNA is TGCGCCAGCAGCGGCGGGACAGCGGGCACAGATACGCAGTATTTT.

The gene calls are TRBV5-5 and TRBJ2-7; 9 positions match TRBD2. The CDR3 is made up of 15 amino acids. Germline loops: CDR1 SGHKS, CDR2 YYEKEE (reference sequence). V gave up 1 base and J gave up 7 bases; unmatched junction bases: 9. In nucleotides, the CDR3 is TGTGCCAGCAGCTTGACTAGCGGGTCGCCGGGGGAGCAGTACTTC. As protein: CASSLTSGSPGEQYF.

The chain employs TRBV18 and TRBJ2-5; TRBD1 matches 9 bases. The CDR3 runs 16 residues. Germline loops: CDR1 KGHSH, CDR2 LQKENI. J gave up 1 base and V 2 bases, and 5 bases lay outside the gene matches. CDR3 amino acids: CASSPRGTGSQETQYF. The CDR3 DNA is TGTGCCAGCTCACCAAGGGGGACAGGGAGCCAAGAGACCCAGTACTTC.

This sequence joins TRBV15 and TRBJ1-1; D remains ambiguous. The CDR3 runs to 12 residues. Germline CDR1 LNHNV, CDR2 YYDKDF (reference sequence). V lost 4 bases and J 10 bases, leaving 13 bases between the germline ends. CDR3 region: CATSIKEASAFF. The CDR3 nucleotides read TGTGCCACCAGCATAAAAGAGGCATCAGCTTTCTTT.

The V gene is TRBV7-9, the J gene TRBJ2-1; no definite D call. The CDR3 extends over 13 amino acids. Trimming took off 5 bases at V and 4 bases at J, with 9 bases between the two ends. Germline CDR1 SEHNR, CDR2 FQNEAQ (reference sequence). CDR3 sequence reads: CASSLSPYNEQFF. The CDR3, as DNA: TGTGCCAGCAGCCTCTCTCCTTACAATGAGCAGTTCTTC.

In nucleotides, the CDR3 is TGTGCCAGCTCACCCGGGATTAACTATGGCTACACCTTC. Protein sequence: CASSPGINYGYTF. The rearrangement joins TRBV18 to TRBJ1-2, with D unclear. Germline lookup yields CDR1 KGHSH and CDR2 LQKENI. The CDR3 contains 13 residues. The ends were cut back, 3 bases at V and 1 base at J, with 6 bases in the middle.

The chain is built from TRBV7-6 and TRBJ2-1; a weak D match, TRBD2 (5 bases). The germline V gene has CDR1 SGHVS and CDR2 FNYEAQ. The CDR3 length is 16 residues. Between the trimmed V and J ends, which lost 3 bases and 0 bases, there was a span of 12 bases. The CDR3 here is CASSFSGVPSYNEQFF. The CDR3 DNA reads TGTGCCAGCAGCTTTTCCGGGGTTCCCTCCTACAATGAGCAGTTCTTC.

The chain recombines TRBV5-1 with TRBJ1-6, with D possibly TRBD1 on 6 matching bases. CDR1 and CDR2 (germline): SGHRS, YFSETQ. The CDR3 extends over 14 amino acids. V was shortened by 4 bases and J by 5 bases, with 10 bases between the two germline ends. The CDR3 loop reads CASSIQGDNSPLHF. In nucleotides, the CDR3 is TGCGCCAGCAGCATACAGGGAGATAATTCACCCCTCCACTTT.

This clone was observed once. V usage is TRBV6-4 and J usage is TRBJ2-3, with TRBD2 identical over 8 bases. Germline lookup yields CDR1 MRHNA and CDR2 SNTAGT. V was pared by 7 bases and J by 3 bases, with 6 bases of the junction left unmatched. CDR3 length: 14 residues. The CDR3: CASKVAGSTDTQYF. CDR3 sequence (DNA): TGTGCCAGCAAAGTAGCGGGATCTACAGATACGCAGTATTTT.

The gene calls are TRBV2 and TRBJ1-5; D possibly corresponds to TRBD1 (6 bases). The V gene's germline CDR1 is SNHLY and CDR2 FYNNEI. The CDR3 totals 15 residues. Trimming cost V 4 bases and J 3 bases, with 13 bases left between them. This CDR3 is CASSVYGTSNQPQHF. In nucleotides, the CDR3 is TGTGCCAGCAGTGTTTACGGGACATCCAATCAGCCCCAGCATTTT.